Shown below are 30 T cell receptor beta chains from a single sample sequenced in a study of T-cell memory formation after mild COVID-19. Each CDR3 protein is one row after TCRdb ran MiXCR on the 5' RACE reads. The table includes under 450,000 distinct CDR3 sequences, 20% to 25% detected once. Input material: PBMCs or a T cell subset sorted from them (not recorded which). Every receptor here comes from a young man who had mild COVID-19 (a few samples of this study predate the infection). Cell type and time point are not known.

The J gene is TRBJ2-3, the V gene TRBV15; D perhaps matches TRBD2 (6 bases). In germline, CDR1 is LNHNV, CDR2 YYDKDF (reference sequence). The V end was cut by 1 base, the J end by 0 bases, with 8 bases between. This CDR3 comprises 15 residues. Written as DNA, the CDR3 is TGTGCCACCAGCAGAGGAGGGACTAGCACAGATACGCAGTATTTT. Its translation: CATSRGGTSTDTQYF.

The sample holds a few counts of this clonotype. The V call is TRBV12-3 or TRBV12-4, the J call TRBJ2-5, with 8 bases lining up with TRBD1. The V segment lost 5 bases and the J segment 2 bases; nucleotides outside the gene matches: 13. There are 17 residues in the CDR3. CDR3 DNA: TGTGCCAGCAGTCCGACAGGGGCCTCCTCCTTTCAAGAGACCCAGTACTTC. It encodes CASSPTGASSFQETQYF.

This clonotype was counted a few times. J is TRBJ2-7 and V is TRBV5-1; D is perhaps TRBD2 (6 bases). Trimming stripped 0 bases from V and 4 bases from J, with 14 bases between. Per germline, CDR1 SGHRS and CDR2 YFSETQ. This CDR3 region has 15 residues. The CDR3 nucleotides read TGCGCCAGCAGCTTGGTTCTCGGGGGTCTTTACGAGCAGTACTTC. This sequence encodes CASSLVLGGLYEQYF.

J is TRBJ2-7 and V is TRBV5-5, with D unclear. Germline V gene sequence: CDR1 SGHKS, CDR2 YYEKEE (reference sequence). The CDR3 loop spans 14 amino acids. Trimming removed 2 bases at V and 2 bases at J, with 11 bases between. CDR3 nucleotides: TGTGCCAGCAGCTTAATGCCCGAAACCTACGAGCAGTACTTC. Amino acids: CASSLMPETYEQYF.

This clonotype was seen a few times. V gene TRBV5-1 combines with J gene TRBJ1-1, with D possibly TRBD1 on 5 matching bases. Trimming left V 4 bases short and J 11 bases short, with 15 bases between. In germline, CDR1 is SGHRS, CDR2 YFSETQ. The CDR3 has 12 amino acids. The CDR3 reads CASSGGTLGAFF. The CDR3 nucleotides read TGCGCCAGCAGCGGGGGAACTCTGGGCGCTTTCTTT. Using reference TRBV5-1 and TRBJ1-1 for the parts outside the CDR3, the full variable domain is KAGVTQTPRYLIKTRGQQVTLSCSPISGHRSVSWYQQTPGQGLQFLFEYFSETQRNKGNFPGRFSGRQFSNSRSEMNVSTLELGDSALYLCASSGGTLGAFFGQGTRLTVV.

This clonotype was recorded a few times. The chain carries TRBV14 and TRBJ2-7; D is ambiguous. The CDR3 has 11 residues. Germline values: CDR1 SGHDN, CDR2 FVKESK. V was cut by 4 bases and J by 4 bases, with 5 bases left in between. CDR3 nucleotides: TGTGCCAGCAGCCTGCCTTACGAGCAGTACGTC. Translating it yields CASSLPYEQYV.

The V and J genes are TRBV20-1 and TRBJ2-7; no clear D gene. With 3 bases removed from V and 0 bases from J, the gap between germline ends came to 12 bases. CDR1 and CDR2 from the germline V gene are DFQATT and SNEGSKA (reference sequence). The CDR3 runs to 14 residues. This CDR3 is CSARRGRSSYEQYV. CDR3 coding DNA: TGCAGTGCTAGGAGAGGTCGAAGCTCCTACGAGCAGTACGTC.

CDR3 sequence: CASSTSGLSYEQYV. The CDR3 DNA reads as TGTGCCAGCAGCACTAGCGGGTTATCCTACGAGCAGTACGTC. The chain couples TRBV7-2 to TRBJ2-7, with 9 bases aligning to TRBD2. J was trimmed by 1 base and V by 5 bases; bases with no gene match: 3. This CDR3 region has 14 residues. Germline assignment: CDR1 SGHTA and CDR2 FQGNSA.

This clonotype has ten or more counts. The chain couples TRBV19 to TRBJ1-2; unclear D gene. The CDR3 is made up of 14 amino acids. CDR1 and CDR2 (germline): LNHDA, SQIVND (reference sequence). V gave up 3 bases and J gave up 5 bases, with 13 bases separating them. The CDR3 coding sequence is TGTGCCAGTAGTATCGATTGGGCAGAATATGGCTACACCTTC. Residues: CASSIDWAEYGYTF.

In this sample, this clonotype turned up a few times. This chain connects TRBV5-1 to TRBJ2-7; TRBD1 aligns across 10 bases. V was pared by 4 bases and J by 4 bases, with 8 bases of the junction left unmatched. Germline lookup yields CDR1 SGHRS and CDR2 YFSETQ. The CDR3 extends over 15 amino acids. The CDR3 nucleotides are TGCGCCAGCAGCCCCGGGACAGGGGACCTATACGAGCAGTACTTC. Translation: CASSPGTGDLYEQYF. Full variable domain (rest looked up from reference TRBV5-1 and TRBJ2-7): KAGVTQTPRYLIKTRGQQVTLSCSPISGHRSVSWYQQTPGQGLQFLFEYFSETQRNKGNFPGRFSGRQFSNSRSEMNVSTLELGDSALYLCASSPGTGDLYEQYFGPGTRLTVT.

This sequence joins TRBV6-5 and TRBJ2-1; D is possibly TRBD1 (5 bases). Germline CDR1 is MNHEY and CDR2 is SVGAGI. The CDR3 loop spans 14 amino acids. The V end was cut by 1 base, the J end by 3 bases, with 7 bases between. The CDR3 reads CASSYWGRYNEQFF. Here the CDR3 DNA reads TGTGCCAGCAGTTACTGGGGCCGCTACAATGAGCAGTTCTTC.

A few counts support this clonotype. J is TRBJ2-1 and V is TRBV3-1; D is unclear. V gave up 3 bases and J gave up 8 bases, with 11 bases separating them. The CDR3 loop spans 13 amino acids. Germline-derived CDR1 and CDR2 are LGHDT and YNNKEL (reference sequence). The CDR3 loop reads CASSQIERDEQFF. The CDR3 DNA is TGTGCCAGCAGCCAGATCGAAAGAGATGAGCAGTTCTTC.

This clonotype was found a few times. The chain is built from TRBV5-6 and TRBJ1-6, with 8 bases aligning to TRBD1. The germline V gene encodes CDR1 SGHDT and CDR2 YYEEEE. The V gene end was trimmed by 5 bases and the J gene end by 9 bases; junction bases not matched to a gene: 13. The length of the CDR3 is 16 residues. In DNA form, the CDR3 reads TGTGCCAGCAGTCCATACAGGGGGTTCGCGAGTTCACCCCTCCACTTT. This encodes CASSPYRGFASSPLHF.

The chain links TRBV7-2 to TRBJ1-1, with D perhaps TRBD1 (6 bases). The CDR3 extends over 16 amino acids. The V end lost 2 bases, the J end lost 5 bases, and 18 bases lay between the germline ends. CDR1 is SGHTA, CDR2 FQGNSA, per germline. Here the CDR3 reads CASSLSGGAIQTEAFF. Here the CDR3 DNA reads TGTGCCAGCAGCTTATCTGGGGGCGCGATCCAAACTGAAGCTTTCTTT.

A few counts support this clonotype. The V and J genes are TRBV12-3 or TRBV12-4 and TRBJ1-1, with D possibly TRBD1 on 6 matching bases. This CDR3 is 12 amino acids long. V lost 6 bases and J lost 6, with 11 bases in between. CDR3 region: CASRPQGSEAFF. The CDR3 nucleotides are TGTGCCAGCAGGCCCCAGGGGTCTGAAGCTTTCTTT.

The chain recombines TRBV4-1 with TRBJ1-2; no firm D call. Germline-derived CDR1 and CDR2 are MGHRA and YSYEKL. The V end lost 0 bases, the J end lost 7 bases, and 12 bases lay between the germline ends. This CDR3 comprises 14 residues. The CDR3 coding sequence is TGCGCCAGCAGCCAAGAACCCTCGGCCGGTGGCTACACCTTC. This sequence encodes CASSQEPSAGGYTF.

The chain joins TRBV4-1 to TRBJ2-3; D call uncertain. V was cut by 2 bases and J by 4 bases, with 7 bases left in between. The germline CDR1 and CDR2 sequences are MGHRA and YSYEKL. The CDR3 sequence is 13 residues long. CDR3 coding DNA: TGCGCCAGCAGCCAAACCTCCCCAGATACGCAGTATTTT. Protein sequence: CASSQTSPDTQYF.

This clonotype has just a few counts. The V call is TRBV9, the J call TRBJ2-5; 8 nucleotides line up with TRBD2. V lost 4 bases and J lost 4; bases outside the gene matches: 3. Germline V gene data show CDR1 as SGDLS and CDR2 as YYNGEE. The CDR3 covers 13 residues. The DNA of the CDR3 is TGTGCCAGCAGCATCGGACTAGCAGAGACCCAGTACTTC. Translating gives CASSIGLAETQYF.

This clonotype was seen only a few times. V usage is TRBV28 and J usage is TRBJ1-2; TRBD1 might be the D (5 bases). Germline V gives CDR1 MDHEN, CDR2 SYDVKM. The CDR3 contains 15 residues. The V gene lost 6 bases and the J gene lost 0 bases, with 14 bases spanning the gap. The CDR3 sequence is CASSSGTQANYGYTF. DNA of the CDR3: TGTGCCAGCAGCTCCGGGACTCAAGCTAACTATGGCTACACCTTC.

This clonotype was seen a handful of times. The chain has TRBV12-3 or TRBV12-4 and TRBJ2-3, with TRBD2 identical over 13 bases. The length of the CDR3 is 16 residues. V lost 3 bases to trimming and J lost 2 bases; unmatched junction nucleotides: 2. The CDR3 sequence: CASSLTSGGLTDTQYF. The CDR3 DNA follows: TGTGCCAGCAGTTTGACTAGCGGGGGGCTCACAGATACGCAGTATTTT.

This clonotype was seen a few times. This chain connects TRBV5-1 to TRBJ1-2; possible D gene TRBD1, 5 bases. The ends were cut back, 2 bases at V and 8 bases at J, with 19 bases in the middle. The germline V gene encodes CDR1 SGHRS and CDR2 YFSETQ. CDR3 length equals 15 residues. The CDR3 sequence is CASSFRQGQIQGYTF. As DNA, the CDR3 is TGCGCCAGCAGCTTTAGGCAGGGTCAAATTCAAGGCTACACCTTC. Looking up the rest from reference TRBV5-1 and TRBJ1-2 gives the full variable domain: KAGVTQTPRYLIKTRGQQVTLSCSPISGHRSVSWYQQTPGQGLQFLFEYFSETQRNKGNFPGRFSGRQFSNSRSEMNVSTLELGDSALYLCASSFRQGQIQGYTFGSGTRLTVV.

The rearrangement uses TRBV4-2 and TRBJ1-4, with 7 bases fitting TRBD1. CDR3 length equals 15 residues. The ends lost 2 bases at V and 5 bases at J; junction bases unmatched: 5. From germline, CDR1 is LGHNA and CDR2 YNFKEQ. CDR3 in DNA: TGTGCCAGCAGCCAATCTTTGGGACAGAATGAAAAACTGTTTTTT. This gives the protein CASSQSLGQNEKLFF.

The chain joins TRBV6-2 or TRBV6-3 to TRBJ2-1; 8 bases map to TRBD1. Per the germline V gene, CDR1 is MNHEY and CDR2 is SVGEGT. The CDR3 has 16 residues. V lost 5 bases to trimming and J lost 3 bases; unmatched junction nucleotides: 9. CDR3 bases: TGTGCCAGCAGTGAACCGACAGGGGATATCTACAATGAGCAGTTCTTC. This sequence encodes CASSEPTGDIYNEQFF.

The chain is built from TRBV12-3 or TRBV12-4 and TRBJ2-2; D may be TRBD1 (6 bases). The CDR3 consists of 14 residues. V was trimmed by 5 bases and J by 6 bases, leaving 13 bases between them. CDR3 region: CASSTEQGAGELFF. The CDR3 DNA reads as TGTGCCAGCAGTACAGAACAGGGTGCCGGGGAGCTGTTTTTT.

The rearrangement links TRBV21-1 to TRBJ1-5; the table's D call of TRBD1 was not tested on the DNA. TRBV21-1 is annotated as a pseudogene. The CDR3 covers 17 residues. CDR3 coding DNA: TGTGCCAGCAGCAAAGGCGGACAGGGAGCGAGCAATCAGCCCCAGCATTTT. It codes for CASSKGGQGASNQPQHF.

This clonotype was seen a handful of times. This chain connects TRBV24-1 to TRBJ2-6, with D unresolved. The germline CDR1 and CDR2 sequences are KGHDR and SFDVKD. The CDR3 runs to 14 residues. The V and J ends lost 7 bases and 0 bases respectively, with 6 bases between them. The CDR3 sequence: CATSSSSGANVLTF. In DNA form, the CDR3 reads TGTGCCACCAGCTCGAGCTCTGGGGCCAACGTCCTGACTTTC.

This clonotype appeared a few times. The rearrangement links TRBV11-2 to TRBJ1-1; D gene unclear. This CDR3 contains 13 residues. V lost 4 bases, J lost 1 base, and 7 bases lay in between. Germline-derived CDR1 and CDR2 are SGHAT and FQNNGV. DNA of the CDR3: TGTGCCAGCAGCTATTGGACGAACACTGAAGCTTTCTTT. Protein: CASSYWTNTEAFF.

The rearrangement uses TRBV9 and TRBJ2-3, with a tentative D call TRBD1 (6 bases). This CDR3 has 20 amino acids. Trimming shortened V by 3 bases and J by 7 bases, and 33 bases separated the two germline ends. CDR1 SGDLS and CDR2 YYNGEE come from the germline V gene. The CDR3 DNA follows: TGTGCCAGCAGCGAGAGGGGATGGGACACAGGAGGATATGCGACAAATACGCAGTATTTT. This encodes CASSERGWDTGGYATNTQYF. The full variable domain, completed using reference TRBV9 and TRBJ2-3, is DSGVTQTPKHLITATGQRVTLRCSPRSGDLSVYWYQQSLDQGLQFLIQYYNGEERAKGNILERFSAQQFPDLHSELNLSSLELGDSALYFCASSERGWDTGGYATNTQYFGPGTRLTVL.

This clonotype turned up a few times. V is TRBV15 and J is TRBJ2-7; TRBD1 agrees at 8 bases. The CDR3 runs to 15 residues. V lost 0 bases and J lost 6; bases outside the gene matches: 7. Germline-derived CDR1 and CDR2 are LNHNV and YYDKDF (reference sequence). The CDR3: CATSRDISGGSEQYF. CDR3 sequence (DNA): TGTGCCACCAGCAGAGACATCTCAGGGGGCTCCGAGCAGTACTTC.

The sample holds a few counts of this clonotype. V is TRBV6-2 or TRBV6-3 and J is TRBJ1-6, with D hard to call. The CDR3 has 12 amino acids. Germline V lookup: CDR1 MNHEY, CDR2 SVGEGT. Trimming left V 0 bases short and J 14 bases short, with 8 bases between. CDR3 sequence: CASSYSHGALHF. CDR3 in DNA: TGTGCCAGCAGTTACTCCCACGGTGCCCTCCACTTT.